These 25 T cell receptor beta chains share one sample of origin, sequenced in a study of blood T cells in healthy people across ages. A second PCR of 7 to 11 cycles used a sample-barcoded 5' primer and a J-beta primer mix. TCRdb re-called the 5' RACE reads through MiXCR, storing one row per CDR3 protein. The data contain fewer than 1,000,000 distinct CDR3 sequences, about half of them singletons. The specimen sequenced was blood. The receptors here all came from an elderly man in good health.

The chain is built from TRBV4-3 and TRBJ2-1; D remains unclear. V lost 0 bases to trimming and J lost 1 base, with 10 bases between them. CDR3 length: 16 residues. Germline assignment: CDR1 LGHNA and CDR2 YSLEER. CDR3: CASSQDDSPSYNEQFF. The DNA of the CDR3 is TGCGCCAGCAGCCAAGACGACTCTCCGTCCTACAATGAGCAGTTCTTC.

The V gene is TRBV30, the J gene TRBJ1-4; 7 bases match TRBD1. This CDR3 region has 15 residues. Germline V lookup: CDR1 GTSNPN, CDR2 SVGIG (reference sequence). The junction had 10 bases not matched to a gene; V was cut back by 2 bases and J by 7 bases. CDR3 nucleotides: TGTGCCTGGAGTCCCCTACAGGGGATGGGTGAAAAACTGTTTTTT. Protein: CAWSPLQGMGEKLFF.

The chain carries TRBV11-3 and TRBJ2-3, with 8 bases that match TRBD2. V was pared by 3 bases and J by 1 base, with 6 bases of the junction left unmatched. The CDR3 runs 16 residues. Per germline, CDR1 SGHNT and CDR2 YENEEA. The CDR3 bases are TGTGCCAGCAGCTTGGGGATGACTAGCGGCACAGATACGCAGTATTTT. Its translation: CASSLGMTSGTDTQYF.

The chain combines TRBV29-1 with TRBJ2-6; possibly TRBD2 for D (6 bases). The V end lost 5 bases, the J end lost 4 bases, and 12 bases lay between the germline ends. CDR1 and CDR2 from the germline V gene are SQVTM and ANQGSEA. The CDR3 is made up of 14 amino acids. The CDR3 DNA reads as TGCAGCGTTCTCGGGAGCTCCGGGGCCAACGTCCTGACTTTC. Translation: CSVLGSSGANVLTF.

The J gene is TRBJ2-5, the V gene TRBV12-3 or TRBV12-4, with D tentatively TRBD1 (6 bases). This CDR3 has 15 amino acids. Trimming took 1 base from V and 11 from J, leaving 20 bases between them. The CDR3 loop is CASSLVMGAYNEQYF. Here the CDR3 DNA reads TGTGCCAGCAGTTTAGTTATGGGGGCCTACAATGAGCAGTACTTC.

The chain has TRBV6-2 or TRBV6-3 and TRBJ2-5; no clear D. The CDR3 is 11 amino acids. V lost 7 bases and J lost 6, with 9 bases in between. Germline V CDR1 and CDR2: MNHEY, SVGEGT. The CDR3 reads CASTDRQTQYF. The CDR3 nucleotides are TGTGCCAGCACCGACCGCCAGACCCAGTACTTC.

The chain links TRBV2 to TRBJ2-4; no clear D gene. The CDR3 has 13 amino acids. Per germline, CDR1 SNHLY and CDR2 FYNNEI. V was trimmed by 7 bases and J by 15 bases, leaving 22 bases between them. CDR3 loop: CASNGLTRSGRYF. The CDR3 DNA reads TGTGCCAGCAACGGCCTGACGAGATCGGGTCGGTACTTC. The entire variable domain, with the rest obtained from reference TRBV2 and TRBJ2-4, is as follows: EPEVTQTPSHQVTQMGQEVILRCVPISNHLYFYWYRQILGQKVEFLVSFYNNEISEKSEIFDDQFSVERPDGSNFTLKIRSTKLEDSAMYFCASNGLTRSGRYFGAGTRLSVL.

The chain combines TRBV5-1 with TRBJ2-3, with 10 bases identical to TRBD2. The germline V gene encodes CDR1 SGHRS and CDR2 YFSETQ. The CDR3 length is 16 residues. V shed 4 bases, J shed 1 base, and the junction held 6 bases outside the gene matches. In DNA form, the CDR3 reads TGCGCCAGCAGCCCGGGAGCGGGAGGGGGCACAGATACGCAGTATTTT. Protein sequence: CASSPGAGGGTDTQYF.

The chain links TRBV27 to TRBJ2-1; D possibly uses TRBD1 or TRBD2 (5 bases each). V was clipped by 4 bases and J by 3 bases, with 10 bases between them. The CDR3 covers 14 residues. Germline CDR1 and CDR2: MNHEY and SMNVEV (reference sequence). CDR3 in amino acids: CASSSRGGYNEQFF. CDR3 DNA sequence: TGTGCCAGCAGTTCCCGGGGCGGCTACAATGAGCAGTTCTTC.

This clonotype was observed a handful of times. The chain employs TRBV7-9 and TRBJ2-7, with unresolved D. V was trimmed by 5 bases and J by 6 bases, leaving 11 bases between them. Germline V gene lookup returns CDR1 SEHNR and CDR2 FQNEAQ (reference sequence). The CDR3 runs 12 residues. The CDR3 loop reads CASSPVIGEQYF. For the CDR3, the DNA is TGTGCCAGCAGCCCCGTAATAGGCGAGCAGTACTTC. The entire variable domain, with the rest obtained from reference TRBV7-9 and TRBJ2-7, is as follows: DTGVSQNPRHKITKRGQNVTFRCDPISEHNRLYWYRQTLGQGPEFLTYFQNEAQLEKSRLLSDRFSAERPKGSFSTLEIQRTEQGDSAMYLCASSPVIGEQYFGPGTRLTVT.

This clonotype was picked up a small number of times. CDR3 in DNA: TGCAGTGCTGACCTTAGAGGGCGAGAGACCCAGTACTTC. This gives the protein CSADLRGRETQYF. The chain couples TRBV20-1 to TRBJ2-5; maybe TRBD2 (5 bases). Germline CDR1 reads DFQATT; CDR2 reads SNEGSKA (reference sequence). The length of the CDR3 is 13 residues. Trimming took 5 bases from V and 4 from J, leaving 14 bases between them.

This clonotype was seen a handful of times. This chain uses TRBV27 with TRBJ2-7; TRBD2 aligns across 10 bases. The J call may not be correct, given that the DNA end is closer to TRBJ2-5. Germline loops: CDR1 MNHEY, CDR2 SMNVEV (reference sequence). The CDR3 sequence is 15 residues long. The CDR3 DNA reads as TGTGCCAGCAGTTCCAACCTAGCGGGAGAAGAGACCCAGTACTTC. Translation: CASSSNLAGEETQYF.

This clonotype was observed a handful of times. The chain carries TRBV11-3 and TRBJ2-5, with TRBD2 identical over 11 bases. Germline trimming cut 5 bases from V and 5 bases from J; bases unmatched to any gene: 10. This CDR3 region has 16 residues. The germline V gene encodes CDR1 SGHNT and CDR2 YENEEA. This CDR3 reads CASSERLAGGGETQYF. CDR3 DNA: TGTGCCAGCAGCGAGAGATTAGCGGGAGGGGGTGAGACCCAGTACTTC.

V and J are TRBV27 and TRBJ2-2; 7 nucleotides align to TRBD2. Trimming removed 6 bases from V and 8 bases from J; junction bases left unmatched: 15. The germline CDR1 and CDR2 sequences are MNHEY and SMNVEV (reference sequence). CDR3 length equals 16 residues. The CDR3 DNA reads as TGTGCCAGCAGCCGGCGGACTAGTTATTTTTCAGGGGAGCTGTTTTTT. It yields the protein CASSRRTSYFSGELFF.

This chain links TRBV2 with TRBJ2-2; D may be TRBD2 (5 bases). From germline, CDR1 is SNHLY and CDR2 FYNNEI. The CDR3 has 14 residues. Trimming pared 6 bases from V and 2 bases from J, leaving 10 bases between. The CDR3 spells CASREGVNTGELFF. In nucleotides, the CDR3 is TGTGCCAGCAGAGAGGGCGTCAACACCGGGGAGCTGTTTTTT.

The chain recombines TRBV21-1 with TRBJ2-7; the D call TRBD1 from the table was never checked on the DNA. TRBV21-1 is classified as a pseudogene. The CDR3 covers 16 residues. The CDR3 region is CASSKQGQGSSYEQYF. CDR3 bases: TGTGCCAGCAGCAAACAAGGACAGGGCTCCTCCTACGAGCAGTACTTC.

The chain joins TRBV7-8 to TRBJ2-7; either TRBD1 or TRBD2 may fit D (6 bases each). CDR1 is SGHVS, CDR2 FQNEAQ, per germline. V dropped 3 bases and J dropped 0 bases, with 12 bases sitting between them. This CDR3 is 15 amino acids long. CDR3 in amino acids: CASSFPGGRSYEQYF. DNA of the CDR3: TGTGCCAGCAGCTTCCCTGGGGGGCGCTCCTACGAGCAGTACTTC.

This clonotype was seen at least ten times. J is TRBJ2-1 and V is TRBV29-1, with D possibly being TRBD1 (6 bases). The germline CDR1 and CDR2 sequences are SQVTM and ANQGSEA. Trimming cost V 7 bases and J 4 bases, with 11 bases left between them. The CDR3 extends over 12 amino acids. The CDR3 DNA reads TGCAGCGGAGAACAGGGTTACAATGAGCAGTTCTTC. It is translated as CSGEQGYNEQFF.

This clonotype was counted between two and nine times. The chain has TRBV3-1 and TRBJ2-5; 7 bases agree with TRBD2. The CDR3 loop spans 14 amino acids. Germline values: CDR1 LGHDT, CDR2 YNNKEL (reference sequence). Trimming cost V 0 bases and J 5 bases; bases outside gene matches: 3. CDR3 DNA sequence: TGTGCCAGCAGCCAAGATACGGGAGGCGAGACCCAGTACTTC. Translation gives CASSQDTGGETQYF.

The V and J genes are TRBV12-3 or TRBV12-4 and TRBJ1-5; TRBD1 matches at 7 bases. V lost 5 bases and J lost 0; bases outside the gene matches: 10. The CDR3 has 17 residues. The CDR3 loop reads CASSPSGQARSNQPQHF. CDR3 DNA sequence: TGTGCCAGCAGTCCAAGTGGACAGGCCCGTAGCAATCAGCCCCAGCATTTT.

The genes are TRBV20-1 and TRBJ2-3; the match to TRBD2 covers 13 bases. The CDR3 runs 14 residues. J lost 4 bases, V lost 5 bases, and 3 bases had no gene match. CDR1 is DFQATT and CDR2 is SNEGSKA in the germline V gene (reference sequence). In nucleotides, the CDR3 is TGCAGTGCTGGACTAGCGGGAGTATCAGATACGCAGTATTTT. Its translation: CSAGLAGVSDTQYF.

This chain joins TRBV5-1 and TRBJ2-2; D possibly corresponds to TRBD1 (5 bases). Between the trimmed V and J ends, which lost 3 bases and 0 bases, there was a span of 12 bases. Germline lookup yields CDR1 SGHRS and CDR2 YFSETQ. The CDR3 is made up of 16 amino acids. The CDR3 DNA follows: TGCGCCAGCAGCTCAACAGGTCCCCCGAACACCGGGGAGCTGTTTTTT. This encodes CASSSTGPPNTGELFF.

The V call is TRBV24-1, the J call TRBJ2-5, with 13 bases aligning to TRBD2. CDR1 and CDR2 from the germline V gene are KGHDR and SFDVKD. This CDR3 is built from 17 residues. The ends lost 3 bases at V and 5 bases at J; junction bases unmatched: 8. The CDR3 here is CATSDHTGTSGTETQYF. CDR3 coding DNA: TGTGCCACCAGTGATCACACCGGGACTAGCGGGACGGAGACCCAGTACTTC.

This clonotype was seen many times. The chain joins TRBV2 to TRBJ2-5, with a possible D match to TRBD1 (6 bases). The CDR3 runs to 11 residues. V was cut by 5 bases and J by 13 bases, with 14 bases left in between. Per the germline V gene, CDR1 is SNHLY and CDR2 is FYNNEI. CDR3 amino acids: CASSTRTAMYF. CDR3 bases: TGTGCCAGCAGTACCCGGACAGCCATGTACTTC. Supplemented by reference TRBV2 and TRBJ2-5, the full variable domain reads EPEVTQTPSHQVTQMGQEVILRCVPISNHLYFYWYRQILGQKVEFLVSFYNNEISEKSEIFDDQFSVERPDGSNFTLKIRSTKLEDSAMYFCASSTRTAMYFGPGTRLLVL.

V and J are TRBV6-6 and TRBJ2-7; the match to TRBD1 covers 8 bases. This CDR3 has 15 amino acids. Germline V gene sequence: CDR1 MNHNY, CDR2 SVGAGI (reference sequence). V lost 5 bases to trimming and J lost 4 bases; unmatched junction nucleotides: 10. This chain's CDR3 is CASSQSQGAIYEQYF. CDR3 nucleotide sequence: TGTGCCAGCAGTCAATCGCAGGGGGCTATATACGAGCAGTACTTC.